This TCR beta chain was identified in a study of blood T cell repertoires in COVID-19 (TCRdb year 2020). Regarding the research as a whole: The collaborator samples originated in the United States, Italy and Spain and spanned the acute and convalescent phases of COVID-19. The material from the prospective study consisted of cDNA or gDNA derived from T cells, B-cell-depleted T cells, or PBMCs. Samples came from the ongoing ImmuneRACE study (first 160 participants) plus 1,254 subjects from 6 global collaborators. A de-identified subject ID, COVID-19 status, age in years and sex were almost always included in the sample metadata. Where HLA class I and class II types were available, the types were taken from metadata supplied by the sample provider, not from assay-based typing. The repertoires were made available in a free public database intended to serve as a resource for research on the immune response to SARS-CoV-2. The dataset comprised deeply sampled blood TCRbeta repertoires from subjects exposed to, actively infected with, or recovered from COVID-19. Here is what the overall study found, with its caveats: The quantity of clinical and demographic metadata differed by source and by participant and was supplied without curation.

Inclusive of the bounding cysteine and phenylalanine, the CDR3 is 16 residues long. The read is trimmed to its CDR3 DNA, 48 bases read in frame from base 1. The germline V gene provides CDR1 MNHEY and CDR2 SVGAGI. V and J lose 2 bases and 3 bases, and a span of 14 bases separates them. Each collaborating institution followed its own protocols to collect whole blood in K2EDTA tubes. For TCRbeta analysis, collaborators shipped samples in one of three forms: frozen whole blood, isolated PBMCs, or DNA extracted from either of those sample types. As for this clone: Its antigen remains unidentified. There are no base qualities to consult, and no much larger clone falls within one base.

The immunoSEQ Assay, a bias-controlled multiplex PCR, was used to amplify TCRbeta CDR3 regions from genomic DNA. Per the original workflow: The number of nucleated cells in each sample was estimated by amplification of reference gene primers within the assay. To quantify the absolute abundance of each unique TCRbeta CDR3 rearrangement, sequence reads were collapsed and filtered. For each sample, productive Simpson clonality was calculated as the square root of Simpson's diversity index across productive rearrangements. Held by TCRdb, this immuneACCESS table contains in-frame sequences only and omits some clones. Under half of the omission traces to an unresolved V gene where checked; the cause of the rest is unknown. V and J calls and clone size are copied from that table; D and trimming were computed from the DNA. The sample includes under 350,000 clones, with around nine tenths observed a single time. The top ten clonotypes cover roughly 5% of the sample.

The TCR was taken from a man between 35 and 55 years old with acute or convalescent COVID-19. The sequence joins TRBV6-5 to TRBJ1-5; the D gene identity is not certain. The sequencing input was peripheral blood. The DNA is TGTGCCAGCAGTTACGGCCCCGCCGAAAACAATCAGCCCCAGCATTTT. This codes for CASSYGPAENNQPQHF.